There are many counts of the clone carrying this TCR beta chain. No antigen is known for it. The sample originates from a study of neurological immune-mediated disorders. Via MiXCR, TCRdb re-called the 5' RACE reads, giving one row per CDR3 protein. The repertoire holds about 74,000 distinct CDR3 sequences, with roughly 5.5% as singletons. The CDR3 sequence is 15 residues long. Trimming removed 5 bases from V and 3 bases from J, with 13 bases in between. The germline V gene has CDR1 SGHVS and CDR2 FQNEAQ. Regarding the study as a whole: The greatest degree of TCR clonal expansion was observed in HTLV-1-associated myelopathy, with the lowest in multiple sclerosis, below that of healthy controls. None of the CDR3 amino acid sequences of expanded clones recurred across subjects, suggesting private repertoires in all groups.

The sequencing input was PBMCs. This rearrangement joins TRBV7-8 to TRBJ2-2, with D possibly matching TRBD1 (5 bases). The sequence was obtained from a man between 18 and 35 years old with multiple sclerosis. The CDR3 DNA sequence: TGTGCCAGCAGCCCTTTTTTAGGGGACACCGGGGAGCTGTTTTTT. Its translation is CASSPFLGDTGELFF.